These 26 T cell receptor beta chains were sequenced from one sample in a study of human T cells and chemical hapten exposure (dated by TCRdb to the early 2020s). Receptor libraries were prepared by RACE. The run used a NextSeq 500. TCRdb reprocessing: public reads trimmed at Q25 with fastp, clones called with MiXCR, in-frame beta chains kept. For every CDR3 protein sequence, its rows merge into one entry that carries the most common genes and DNA. For this sample the table gives tens of thousands of distinct CDR3 sequences, of which approximately 9.5% were detected only once. The leading ten clones occupy roughly 25% of the sample. The label giving this sample's time point can be read as: patch test 3, about 24 weeks after DPC sensitization. Reading the label with the study, this specimen's treatment or condition is: therapeutic diphenylcyclopropenone sensitization with weekly scalp DPC. Total RNA was isolated from unfractionated whole blood collected in Tempus Blood RNA tubes.

The sequencing here drew on whole blood, taken in connection with sensitization to the hapten diphenylcyclopropenone (DPC). Source of these receptors: a man aged 50-59 years with alopecia areata. Some clones in this sample may be carry-over from other donors' samples.

This clonotype was seen repeatedly, ten times or more. This chain links TRBV15 with TRBJ2-7; 10 nucleotides match TRBD2. The CDR3 is made up of 15 amino acids. The germline CDR1 and CDR2 sequences are LNHNV and YYDKDF (reference sequence). The junction had 10 bases not matched to a gene; V was cut back by 2 bases and J by 9 bases. CDR3 residues: CATSRTSGTYEWQYF. DNA for the CDR3: TGTGCCACCAGCAGAACTAGCGGGACCTACGAGTGGCAGTACTTC. The variable domain in full, completed from reference TRBV15 and TRBJ2-7, reads DAMVIQNPRYQVTQFGKPVTLSCSQTLNHNVMYWYQQKSSQAPKLLFHYYDKDFNNEADTPDNFQSRRPNTSFCFLDIRSPGLGDTAMYLCATSRTSGTYEWQYFGPGTRLTVT.

The chain joins TRBV7-2 to TRBJ2-3; possible D gene TRBD2, 5 bases. The CDR3 length is 13 residues. CDR1 is SGHTA and CDR2 is FQGNSA in the germline V gene. V lost 2 bases and J 12 bases, leaving 15 bases between the germline ends. The CDR3 sequence is CASSLPALGPQYF. DNA of the CDR3: TGTGCCAGCAGCTTACCCGCACTAGGCCCACAGTATTTT.

In its sample, this clonotype was seen many times. This chain links TRBV11-2 with TRBJ2-1, with D possibly TRBD1 on 5 matching bases. Germline CDR1 is SGHAT and CDR2 is FQNNGV. The CDR3 runs 15 residues. V was trimmed by 6 bases and J by 5 bases, leaving 17 bases between them. The CDR3, as DNA: TGTGCCAGCAGTCTTGCCAAAGGGGCTAACAATGAGCAGTTCTTC. Its translation: CASSLAKGANNEQFF.

This clonotype was counted many times. This chain joins TRBV3-1 and TRBJ2-1; 10 bases map to TRBD1. Trimming removed 6 bases from V and 4 bases from J; junction bases left unmatched: 12. This CDR3 has 17 residues. Germline CDR1 is LGHDT and CDR2 is YNNKEL (reference sequence). CDR3: CASRRGTGVDLYNEQFF. CDR3 DNA: TGTGCCAGCAGGCGAGGGACAGGGGTGGATTTGTACAATGAGCAGTTCTTC.

There are many counts of this clonotype. The chain recombines TRBV7-2 with TRBJ1-5; the D gene is possibly TRBD1 (5 bases). The CDR3 consists of 16 residues. Germline values: CDR1 SGHTA, CDR2 FQGNSA. The V end was cut by 1 base, the J end by 3 bases, with 13 bases between. CDR3 coding DNA: TGTGCCAGCAGCTTAGTCGTTGGGGCGGACAATCAGCCCCAGCATTTT. It codes for CASSLVVGADNQPQHF.

The chain has TRBV5-1 and TRBJ2-1; 9 bases are a match to TRBD2. CDR3 size: 16 residues. Germline CDR1 is SGHRS and CDR2 is YFSETQ. The V gene end was trimmed by 2 bases and the J gene end by 10 bases; junction bases not matched to a gene: 13. Written as DNA, the CDR3 is TGCGCCAGCAGCTTTGGGGCTAGCGGGACCCCAGGAGAGCAGTTCTTC. This sequence encodes CASSFGASGTPGEQFF.

In its sample, this clonotype was seen a few times. This chain connects TRBV4-1 to TRBJ2-1, with D perhaps assigned TRBD1 or TRBD2 (5 bases each). V was clipped by 1 base and J by 0 bases, with 13 bases between them. CDR3 length equals 17 residues. In germline, CDR1 is MGHRA, CDR2 YSYEKL. CDR3 in amino acids: CASSQADGAVSYNEQFF. Here the CDR3 DNA reads TGCGCCAGCAGCCAAGCGGACGGGGCCGTCTCCTACAATGAGCAGTTCTTC.

This clonotype has a handful of counts. This chain joins TRBV29-1 and TRBJ1-5; D gene unclear. The germline V gene has CDR1 SQVTM and CDR2 ANQGSEA. V lost 0 bases, J lost 0 bases, and 0 bases lay in between. The CDR3 spans 12 residues. This chain's CDR3 is CSVEDSNQPQHF. The CDR3 DNA is TGCAGCGTTGAAGATAGCAATCAGCCCCAGCATTTT.

The sample holds a few counts of this clonotype. The chain is built from TRBV3-1 and TRBJ2-6, with 7 bases lining up with TRBD1. The CDR3 covers 16 residues. Looked up from germline, CDR1 is LGHDT and CDR2 is YNNKEL (reference sequence). Unmatched junction bases numbered 5, after V lost 3 bases and J lost 3 bases. In nucleotides, the CDR3 is TGTGCCAGCAGCCACGGACAGGCTAGTGGGGCCAACGTCCTGACTTTC. This translates into CASSHGQASGANVLTF.

Many counts were recorded for this clonotype. This chain links TRBV7-9 with TRBJ2-3; 10 bases are a match to TRBD2. V lost 5 bases to trimming and J lost 0 bases; unmatched junction nucleotides: 5. CDR1 is SEHNR, CDR2 FQNEAQ, per germline (reference sequence). The CDR3 has 16 residues. CDR3 bases: TGTGCCAGCAGCATACTAGCGGGACCTAGCACAGATACGCAGTATTTT. Its protein is CASSILAGPSTDTQYF.

This clonotype was counted at least ten times. V usage is TRBV27 and J usage is TRBJ2-7; 13 nucleotides agree with TRBD2. Trimming took 0 bases from V and 1 from J; bases not matched to a gene: 9. The length of the CDR3 is 19 residues. From germline, CDR1 is MNHEY and CDR2 SMNVEV (reference sequence). The CDR3 region has the DNA TGTGCCAGCAGTTTATCCCCCGGGACTAGCGGGATTATTTCCTACGAGCAGTACTTC. Residues: CASSLSPGTSGIISYEQYF.

This clonotype was seen many times. V and J are TRBV13 and TRBJ2-3, with TRBD2 matching 7 bases. The germline V gene has CDR1 PRHDT and CDR2 FYEKMQ (reference sequence). This CDR3 spans 17 amino acids. Trimming at V came to 0 bases and at J to 1 base, leaving 7 bases not matched to a gene. The CDR3 sequence: CASSLGIAGSGTDTQYF. CDR3 DNA sequence: TGTGCCAGCAGCTTAGGAATAGCGGGTTCAGGCACAGATACGCAGTATTTT.

The table lists this clonotype with many counts. The chain links TRBV4-2 to TRBJ1-4; 10 positions agree with TRBD1. CDR1 LGHNA and CDR2 YNFKEQ come from the germline V gene. This CDR3 contains 15 residues. The V segment lost 3 bases and the J segment 6 bases; nucleotides outside the gene matches: 4. The CDR3 coding sequence is TGTGCCAGCAGCCAGAAGGGGACAGGGGATGAAAAACTGTTTTTT. Its translation is CASSQKGTGDEKLFF.

This clonotype was counted a few times. The V call is TRBV5-1, the J call TRBJ2-1; 11 nucleotides line up with TRBD2. The V gene's germline CDR1 is SGHRS and CDR2 YFSETQ. This CDR3 comprises 15 residues. The V and J ends lost 3 bases and 5 bases, in that order; junction bases with no gene match: 4. The CDR3 coding sequence is TGCGCCAGCAGCTCGACTAGCGGGATAAACAATGAGCAGTTCTTC. Residues: CASSSTSGINNEQFF.

This clonotype was observed many times. J is TRBJ2-2 and V is TRBV7-2; 9 nucleotides agree with TRBD2. V gave up 2 bases and J gave up 4 bases; unmatched junction bases: 8. Germline CDR1 and CDR2: SGHTA and FQGNSA. The CDR3 sequence is 17 residues long. The CDR3 region has the DNA TGTGCCAGCAGCTTACTGTCTGCGGGAGGGGTCACCGGGGAGCTGTTTTTT. Its protein product is CASSLLSAGGVTGELFF.

This chain links TRBV10-1 with TRBJ2-2; D possibly corresponds to TRBD2 (6 bases). This CDR3 has 12 amino acids. CDR1 and CDR2 from the germline V gene are WNHNN and SYGVQD (reference sequence). Trimming left V 5 bases short and J 7 bases short, with 8 bases between. The CDR3 spells CASSFSGGELFF. DNA of the CDR3: TGCGCCAGCAGTTTTAGCGGCGGGGAGCTGTTTTTT.

This clonotype was seen ten or more times. The rearrangement links TRBV7-2 to TRBJ2-7, with a weak D call TRBD1 (5 bases). CDR1 and CDR2 (germline): SGHTA, FQGNSA. The CDR3 is made up of 13 amino acids. V dropped 1 base and J dropped 3 bases, with 7 bases sitting between them. The CDR3 spells CASSLGQIYEQYF. DNA for the CDR3: TGTGCCAGCAGCTTAGGACAGATCTACGAGCAGTACTTC.

This clonotype was seen repeatedly, ten times or more. The J gene is TRBJ2-1, the V gene TRBV11-2; D unclear. Deletions cut 0 bases from V and 7 bases from J, with 4 bases between. The CDR3 runs 12 residues. CDR1 and CDR2 from the germline V gene are SGHAT and FQNNGV. The CDR3 is CASSLDTNEQFF. DNA for the CDR3: TGTGCCAGCAGCTTAGATACGAATGAGCAGTTCTTC.

Many counts were recorded for this clonotype. V is TRBV14 and J is TRBJ2-7; a weak D match, TRBD2 (5 bases). V was clipped by 4 bases and J by 3 bases, with 16 bases between them. This CDR3 is 15 amino acids long. Germline loops: CDR1 SGHDN, CDR2 FVKESK. The CDR3: CASSPLAGADYEQYF. The CDR3 nucleotides are TGTGCCAGCAGCCCCCTGGCCGGAGCGGACTACGAGCAGTACTTC.

This clonotype was counted many times. This chain connects TRBV30 to TRBJ2-3; D is ambiguous. This CDR3 is built from 14 residues. Germline V CDR1 and CDR2: GTSNPN, SVGIG (reference sequence). The ends were cut back, 0 bases at V and 0 bases at J, with 7 bases in the middle. The CDR3 here is CAWSVFGSTDTQYF. The CDR3 DNA reads as TGTGCCTGGAGTGTCTTTGGTAGCACAGATACGCAGTATTTT.

This clonotype was detected a few times. The chain recombines TRBV12-3 or TRBV12-4 with TRBJ2-1; the match to TRBD2 covers 8 bases. After removal of 3 bases from V and 7 bases from J, the junction contained 5 bases not matched to a gene. CDR3 size: 14 residues. As DNA, the CDR3 is TGTGCCAGCAGTTTCCTAGCGGGTACAAATGAGCAGTTCTTC. This gives the protein CASSFLAGTNEQFF.

This clonotype has ten or more counts. This chain connects TRBV27 to TRBJ2-1; D tentatively fits TRBD1 or TRBD2 (5 bases each). The CDR3 sequence is 15 residues long. Germline CDR1 reads MNHEY; CDR2 reads SMNVEV (reference sequence). Between the trimmed V and J ends, which lost 3 bases and 3 bases, there was a span of 12 bases. The CDR3 sequence: CASSFRPGGYNEQFF. Here the CDR3 DNA reads TGTGCCAGCAGTTTTCGCCCTGGGGGCTACAATGAGCAGTTCTTC.

V usage is TRBV9 and J usage is TRBJ2-3, with D tentatively TRBD1 or TRBD2 (6 bases each). The germline V gene encodes CDR1 SGDLS and CDR2 YYNGEE. The CDR3 runs to 18 residues. The ends were cut back, 3 bases at V and 6 bases at J, with 26 bases in the middle. CDR3 nucleotides: TGTGCCAGCAGCGGGAGGGGGGCGACCGGACTATTATTTGATACGCAGTATTTT. Translating gives CASSGRGATGLLFDTQYF.

CDR3 in amino acids: CASSQTYEQYF. For the CDR3, the DNA is TGTGCCAGCAGTCAGACCTACGAGCAGTACTTC. This rearrangement joins TRBV6-2 or TRBV6-3 to TRBJ2-7; D unresolved. The CDR3 runs 11 residues. V lost 5 bases, J lost 2 bases, and 4 bases lay in between. Germline-derived CDR1 and CDR2 are MNHEY and SVGEGT.

There are a few counts of this clonotype. The chain recombines TRBV7-2 with TRBJ2-7, with a weak D call TRBD1 (6 bases). Germline V gene data show CDR1 as SGHTA and CDR2 as FQGNSA. V was pared by 4 bases and J by 4 bases, with 8 bases between. CDR3 length: 12 residues. The CDR3: CASSSTGYEQYF. CDR3 sequence (DNA): TGTGCCAGCAGCTCCACAGGGTACGAGCAGTACTTC.

This clonotype has ten or more counts. The gene calls are TRBV6-2 or TRBV6-3 and TRBJ2-5; tentative D call: TRBD2 (5 bases). The V end lost 4 bases, the J end lost 4 bases, and 19 bases lay between the germline ends. The germline gives CDR1 MNHEY, CDR2 SVGEGT. The CDR3 is 16 amino acids. CDR3 in amino acids: CASSFSPDSGGETQYF. In DNA form, the CDR3 reads TGTGCCAGCAGTTTCTCACCGGACTCCGGCGGAGAGACCCAGTACTTC.